The sequence of this T cell receptor beta chain was determined in a study of cytomegalovirus exposure and HLA in healthy donors. General study findings and limits: The study dropped some indistinguishable V segments, TRBV6-2 and TRBV6-3 among them. After further analysis at a later stage, roughly 15,000 TCR beta sequences were associated with HLA alleles at 0.05 false discovery rate.

To note about this clone: The antigen is undetermined.

PCR involved 60 Vbeta and 13 Jbeta primers. Here immunoSEQ multiplex PCR was the method, and the copy in TCRdb shows in-frame clones only, minus some. The repertoire includes about 160,000 clones, over 70% of them detected once, and 8% to 10% sits in the top ten. Trimming removed 5 bases from V and 1 base from J; junction bases left unmatched: 1. The CDR3 spans 15 residues. Germline V gene data show CDR1 as SGHRS and CDR2 as YFSETQ. V and J are TRBV5-1 and TRBJ2-6; TRBD1 matches 9 bases. This TCR was sampled from a young man in good health and CMV-seropositive. What was sequenced was PBMCs. The CDR3 nucleotides read TGCGCCAGCAGGGGGACAGGGTCTGGGGCCAACGTCCTGACTTTC. It is translated as CASRGTGSGANVLTF.